This T cell receptor (beta chain) was observed in a study of T cells in localized non-small cell lung cancer. CDR3 length: 15 amino acids. Trimming left V 3 bases short and J 3 bases short, with 12 bases between. Germline V gene sequence: CDR1 LNHDA, CDR2 SQIVND (reference sequence). TCRdb's copy holds only in-frame clones and misses some; the assay was immunoSEQ multiplex PCR. The sample includes 3,700 or so clones, 24% seen only once; the top ten take about 19%. The V and J genes are TRBV19 and TRBJ2-1, with D perhaps TRBD1 or TRBD2 (6 bases each). The receptor was isolated from a man between 40 and 69 years old with stage II squamous cell lung carcinoma. Material: lung tumor tissue, obtained before any cancer treatment. CDR3 nucleotides: TGTGCCAGTAGTATCGACGGGGGCAGCTACAATGAGCAGTTCTTC. Its translation: CASSIDGGSYNEQFF.